This TCR beta chain was captured in a study of T cell responses to AZD1222 COVID-19 vaccine. V lost 0 bases and J 5 bases, leaving 10 bases between the germline ends. The CDR3 runs 14 residues. Germline values: CDR1 ENHRY, CDR2 SYGVKD. This clone has just a few counts. The table came from immunoSEQ multiplex PCR; TCRdb's copy has only in-frame clones and leaves some out. The sample carries tens of thousands of clones, more than 85% recorded once. Source: peripheral blood, taken on day 0 of AZD1222 vaccination. The clonotype comes from an adult in good health. This sequence joins TRBV10-3 and TRBJ1-1; no definite D call. CDR3 nucleotide sequence: TGTGCCATCAGTGAGTCTAGGGTCGGAACTGAAGCTTTCTTT. Translating gives CAISESRVGTEAFF.